This TCR beta chain stems from a study of beta chain features in type 1 diabetes. Study-level points and caveats: Lower insertion and higher deletion counts appeared at VDJ junctions in type 1 diabetes patients. Shortening that was moderate but significant affected the TCRB CDR3s of Type 1 diabetes patients in all four CD4+ subsets.

Expressed TCRB transcripts were sequenced because the entire RNA isolate underwent reverse transcription. Generated by immunoSEQ multiplex PCR, the TCRdb table keeps only in-frame clones and is missing some. The sample carries some 160,000 clones, approximately 9.1% recorded once. This clone has more than one count but fewer than ten. Its antigen is as yet unknown. Trimming left V 4 bases short and J 3 bases short, with 16 bases between. The CDR3 loop spans 15 amino acids. CDR1 and CDR2 (germline): MDHEN, SYDVKM. The material sequenced was central memory CD4+ T cells from blood. The receptor was derived from a woman aged 30 to 39 with type 1 diabetes. The gene calls are TRBV28 and TRBJ2-7; a weak D match, TRBD2 (7 bases). CDR3 region: CASSSTWGGHYEQYF. DNA for the CDR3: TGTGCCAGCAGTTCCACCTGGGGGGGCCACTACGAGCAGTACTTC.